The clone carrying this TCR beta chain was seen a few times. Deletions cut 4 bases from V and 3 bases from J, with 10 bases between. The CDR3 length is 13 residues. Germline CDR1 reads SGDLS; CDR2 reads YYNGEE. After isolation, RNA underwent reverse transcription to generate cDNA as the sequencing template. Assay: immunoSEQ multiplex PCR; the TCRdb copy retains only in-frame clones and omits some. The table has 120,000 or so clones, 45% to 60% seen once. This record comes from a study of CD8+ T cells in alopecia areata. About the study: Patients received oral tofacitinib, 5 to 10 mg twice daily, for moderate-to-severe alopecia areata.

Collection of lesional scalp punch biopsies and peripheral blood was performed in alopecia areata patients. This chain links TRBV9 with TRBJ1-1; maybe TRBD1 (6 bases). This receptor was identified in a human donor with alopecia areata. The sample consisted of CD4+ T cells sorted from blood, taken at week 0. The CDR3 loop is CASSQGMDTEAFF. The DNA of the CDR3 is TGTGCCAGCAGCCAGGGGATGGACACTGAAGCTTTCTTT.